Below, one T cell receptor (beta chain) is given with its context. Trimming removed 3 bases at V and 4 bases at J, with 21 bases between. Germline V gene data show CDR1 as KGHSH and CDR2 as LQKENI. The CDR3 consists of 18 residues. Per the original data handling: Reference gene primer amplification gave estimated nucleated cell counts. The protocol was immunoSEQ multiplex PCR, while the TCRdb copy is restricted to in-frame clones and leaves out a portion. V and J calls and clone size are given by that table; D and trimming were obtained from the DNA. The sample lists about 380,000 clones, approximately 77% occurring once. This sample stems from a study of blood T cell repertoires in COVID-19.

The receptor comes from a human donor with acute or convalescent COVID-19. The donor label of this sample is uncertain. Input material: peripheral blood. This sequence joins TRBV18 and TRBJ1-4, with D perhaps matching TRBD1 (5 bases). In nucleotides, the CDR3 is TGTGCCAGCTCACCTTTCTTGACAGAGAGGACGAATAATGAAAAACTGTTTTTT. Translated, it gives CASSPFLTERTNNEKLFF.